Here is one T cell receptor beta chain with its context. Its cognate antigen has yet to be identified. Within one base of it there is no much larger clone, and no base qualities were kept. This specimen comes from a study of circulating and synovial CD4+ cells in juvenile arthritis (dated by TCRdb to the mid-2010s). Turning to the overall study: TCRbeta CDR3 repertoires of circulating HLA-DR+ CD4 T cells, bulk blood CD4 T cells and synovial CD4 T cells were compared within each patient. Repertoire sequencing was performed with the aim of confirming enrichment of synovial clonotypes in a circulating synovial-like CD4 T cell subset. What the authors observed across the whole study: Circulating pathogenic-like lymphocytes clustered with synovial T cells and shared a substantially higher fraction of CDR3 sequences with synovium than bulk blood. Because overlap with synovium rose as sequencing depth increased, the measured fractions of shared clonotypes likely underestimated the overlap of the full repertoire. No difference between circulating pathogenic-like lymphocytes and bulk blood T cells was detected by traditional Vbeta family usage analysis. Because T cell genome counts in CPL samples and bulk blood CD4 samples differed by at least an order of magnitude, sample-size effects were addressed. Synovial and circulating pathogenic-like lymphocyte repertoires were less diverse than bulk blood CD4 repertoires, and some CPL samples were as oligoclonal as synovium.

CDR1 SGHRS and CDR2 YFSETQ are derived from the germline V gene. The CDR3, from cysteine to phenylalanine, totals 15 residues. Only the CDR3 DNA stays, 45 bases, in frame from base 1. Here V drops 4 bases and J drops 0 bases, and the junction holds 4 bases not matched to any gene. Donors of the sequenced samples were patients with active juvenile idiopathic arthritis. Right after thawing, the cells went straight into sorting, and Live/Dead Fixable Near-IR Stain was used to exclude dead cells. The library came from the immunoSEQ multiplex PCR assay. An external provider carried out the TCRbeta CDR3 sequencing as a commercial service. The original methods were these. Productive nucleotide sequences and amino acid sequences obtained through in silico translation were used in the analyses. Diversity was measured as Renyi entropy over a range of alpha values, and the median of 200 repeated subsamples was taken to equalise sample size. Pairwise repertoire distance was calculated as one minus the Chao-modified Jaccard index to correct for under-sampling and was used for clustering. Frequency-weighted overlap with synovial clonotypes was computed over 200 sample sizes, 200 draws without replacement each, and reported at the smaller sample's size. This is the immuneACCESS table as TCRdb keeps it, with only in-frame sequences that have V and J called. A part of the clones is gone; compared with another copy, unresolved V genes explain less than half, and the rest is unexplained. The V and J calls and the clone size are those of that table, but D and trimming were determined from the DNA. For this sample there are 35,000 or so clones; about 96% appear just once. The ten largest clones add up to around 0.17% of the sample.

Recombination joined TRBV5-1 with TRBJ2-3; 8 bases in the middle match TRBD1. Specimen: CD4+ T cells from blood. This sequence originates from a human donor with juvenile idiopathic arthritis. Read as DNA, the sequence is TGCGCCAGCAGCAGGCGACAGGGGAGCACAGATACGCAGTATTTT. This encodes CASSRRQGSTDTQYF.